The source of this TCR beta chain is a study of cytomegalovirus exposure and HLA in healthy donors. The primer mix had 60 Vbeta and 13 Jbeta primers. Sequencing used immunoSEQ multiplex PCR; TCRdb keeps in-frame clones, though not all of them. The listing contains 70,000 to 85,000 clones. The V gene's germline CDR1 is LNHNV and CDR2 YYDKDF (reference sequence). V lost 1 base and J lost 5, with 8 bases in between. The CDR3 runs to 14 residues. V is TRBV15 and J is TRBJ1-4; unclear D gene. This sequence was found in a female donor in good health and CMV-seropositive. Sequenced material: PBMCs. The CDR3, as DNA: TGTGCCACCAGCAGAGCGAGGGAGAATGAAAAACTGTTTTTT. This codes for CATSRARENEKLFF.